This T cell receptor (beta chain) was found in a study of blood T cell repertoires in COVID-19. Study summary: There were acute and convalescent COVID-19 samples, and they came from the United States, Italy and Spain. PBMCs, B-cell-depleted T cells, or T cells were the source of the cDNA or gDNA that made up the material.

In the original processing: Amplified reference gene primers provided the basis for estimating nucleated cell counts. Repertoires were generated with immunoSEQ multiplex PCR, while TCRdb's copy carries only in-frame clones and drops some. The D gene and trimming were derived from the DNA, and the V and J assignments and clone size from that table. The sample records about 160,000 clones, approximately 80% being singletons. The clonotype originates from a human donor in a cohort sampled during active COVID-19. Sequenced material: peripheral blood.

The CDR3 DNA reads as TGTGCCAGCAGCTTGGACCGGGATGAGCAGTTCTTC. It yields the protein CASSLDRDEQFF. The V gene is TRBV5-5, the J gene TRBJ2-1, with no clear D. Per germline, CDR1 SGHKS and CDR2 YYEKEE (reference sequence). Trimming stripped 0 bases from V and 8 bases from J, with 6 bases between. The CDR3 has 12 residues.